These 25 T cell receptor beta chains were all obtained from the same sample, sequenced in a study of T cells in Graves' hyperthyroidism and ophthalmopathy. Amplified regions were TCR beta CDR3 sequences from RNA transcripts. TCR CDR3 regions were first amplified by RT-PCR with HTBI primers. TCRdb ran MiXCR on the multiplex PCR reads and lists one entry per CDR3 protein. The sample lists about 360,000 distinct CDR3 sequences; roughly 13% were seen once. Sample: blood. These receptors came from a woman aged 18-30 years with Graves' hyperthyroidism.

This clonotype was observed many times. The chain joins TRBV20-1 to TRBJ2-7; D remains unclear. Germline-derived CDR1 and CDR2 are DFQATT and SNEGSKA (reference sequence). The CDR3 length is 13 residues. V was pared by 5 bases and J by 5 bases, with 16 bases between. The CDR3 sequence: CSAPRAGAHEQYF. The CDR3 DNA follows: TGCAGTGCTCCGCGAGCCGGAGCACACGAGCAGTACTTC.

This clonotype appeared many times. The chain has TRBV6-5 and TRBJ1-2, with a weak D call TRBD1 (5 bases). This CDR3 has 17 residues. Trimming removed 0 bases from V and 5 bases from J, with 19 bases in between. Germline values: CDR1 MNHEY, CDR2 SVGAGI. DNA for the CDR3: TGTGCCAGCAGTTACTCCGACGGACCCTGGGGCGGGTATGGCTACACCTTC. This encodes CASSYSDGPWGGYGYTF.

The chain has TRBV20-1 and TRBJ2-5, with no clear D. This CDR3 contains 14 residues. With 3 bases removed from V and 1 base from J, the gap between germline ends came to 12 bases. Germline V CDR1 and CDR2: DFQATT, SNEGSKA (reference sequence). The CDR3 coding sequence is TGCAGTGCTAGTGCCCTCGGGCCCCAAGAGACCCAGTACTTC. Translation: CSASALGPQETQYF.

This clonotype was recorded at least ten times. The V gene is TRBV2, the J gene TRBJ2-3; D is possibly TRBD2 (6 bases). The germline gives CDR1 SNHLY, CDR2 FYNNEI. This CDR3 spans 13 amino acids. Deletions cut 6 bases from V and 2 bases from J, with 9 bases between. CDR3 coding DNA: TGTGCCAGCAGCGGGACTTACACAGATACGCAGTATTTT. Translation: CASSGTYTDTQYF.

This clonotype was detected ten times or more. This chain joins TRBV12-5 and TRBJ2-5; tentatively, D is TRBD1 (6 bases). V lost 5 bases, J lost 4 bases, and 14 bases lay in between. CDR1 LGHNT and CDR2 FRNRAP come from the germline V gene. This CDR3 has 14 residues. The CDR3 here is CASGTGTDAETQYF. In nucleotides, the CDR3 is TGTGCTAGTGGTACAGGGACGGATGCAGAGACCCAGTACTTC.

This clonotype was counted ten times or more. The chain couples TRBV2 to TRBJ1-2; no definite D call. The CDR3 spans 11 residues. The V and J ends lost 9 bases and 9 bases respectively, with 14 bases between them. The V gene's germline CDR1 is SNHLY and CDR2 FYNNEI. CDR3 bases: TGTGCCAGGGTAGGACGGTATAGCTACACCTTC. It translates to CARVGRYSYTF.

The CDR3 nucleotides are TGCGCCAGCAGCTTGGAAGCCGAGGCAGATACGCAGTATTTT. This gives the protein CASSLEAEADTQYF. V gene TRBV5-1 combines with J gene TRBJ2-3; D uncertain. CDR1 is SGHRS and CDR2 is YFSETQ in the germline V gene. This CDR3 comprises 14 residues. With 0 bases removed from V and 4 bases from J, the gap between germline ends came to 9 bases.

This clonotype was observed at least ten times. J is TRBJ1-2 and V is TRBV9; TRBD1 agrees at 7 bases. The CDR3 covers 14 residues. Germline-derived CDR1 and CDR2 are SGDLS and YYNGEE. With V trimmed by 2 bases and J by 4 bases, 5 bases remained unmatched. The CDR3 is CASSVGQFAYGYTF. DNA of the CDR3: TGTGCCAGCAGCGTGGGACAGTTTGCCTATGGCTACACCTTC.

This clonotype has ten or more counts. This chain connects TRBV5-5 to TRBJ2-7; possible D gene TRBD2, 5 bases. The CDR3 is 14 amino acids. V was cut by 4 bases and J by 0 bases, with 11 bases left in between. The germline CDR1 and CDR2 sequences are SGHKS and YYEKEE (reference sequence). As DNA, the CDR3 is TGTGCCAGCAGCCCCGGGGTATTCTCCTACGAGCAGTACTTC. Its protein product is CASSPGVFSYEQYF. The full variable domain, with the rest looked up from reference TRBV5-5 and TRBJ2-7, is DAGVTQSPTHLIKTRGQQVTLRCSPISGHKSVSWYQQVLGQGPQFIFQYYEKEERGRGNFPDRFSARQFPNYSSELNVNALLLGDSALYLCASSPGVFSYEQYFGPGTRLTVT.

This clonotype has ten or more counts. The V and J genes are TRBV2 and TRBJ2-3; perhaps TRBD1 as D (6 bases). V shed 4 bases and J shed 0 bases, with 11 bases lying between them. CDR3 length: 15 amino acids. The germline CDR1 and CDR2 sequences are SNHLY and FYNNEI. CDR3 nucleotide sequence: TGTGCCAGCAGTGGGCAGGGGTTTAGCACAGATACGCAGTATTTT. It encodes CASSGQGFSTDTQYF. Full variable domain (rest looked up from reference TRBV2 and TRBJ2-3): EPEVTQTPSHQVTQMGQEVILRCVPISNHLYFYWYRQILGQKVEFLVSFYNNEISEKSEIFDDQFSVERPDGSNFTLKIRSTKLEDSAMYFCASSGQGFSTDTQYFGPGTRLTVL.

This clonotype was counted a few times. V usage is TRBV24-1 and J usage is TRBJ2-5; the match to TRBD2 covers 7 bases. The CDR3 is 14 residues long. Germline V gives CDR1 KGHDR, CDR2 SFDVKD. With 4 bases clipped from V and 6 bases from J, the junction kept 7 bases outside the gene matches. CDR3 coding DNA: TGTGCCACCAGTGACGTGGGAGGGCCGAAGACCCAGTACTTC. It translates to CATSDVGGPKTQYF.

In this sample, this clonotype turned up a few times. This rearrangement joins TRBV5-1 to TRBJ1-2; D perhaps matches TRBD1 (6 bases). This CDR3 is built from 15 residues. Germline-derived CDR1 and CDR2 are SGHRS and YFSETQ. V shed 4 bases and J shed 7 bases, with 20 bases lying between them. This chain's CDR3 is CASSPNGGGVGGYTF. Written as DNA, the CDR3 is TGCGCCAGCAGCCCAAACGGAGGGGGAGTTGGTGGCTACACCTTC.

This clonotype appeared a single time. The rearrangement links TRBV2 to TRBJ2-5; 8 bases are a match to TRBD1. CDR1 is SNHLY and CDR2 is FYNNEI in the germline V gene. J gave up 4 bases and V 6 bases, and 10 bases lay outside the gene matches. The CDR3 is made up of 15 amino acids. CDR3 amino acids: CASRLPGTGGETQYF. The CDR3 coding sequence is TGTGCCAGCAGACTACCCGGGACAGGAGGAGAGACCCAGTACTTC.

This clonotype was counted many times. V and J are TRBV18 and TRBJ2-7; TRBD2 matches at 8 bases. The CDR3 runs to 15 residues. V dropped 0 bases and J dropped 3; count of bases not matched to a gene: 4. In germline, CDR1 is KGHSH, CDR2 LQKENI. CDR3: CASSPPNSGNYEQYF. The CDR3 bases are TGTGCCAGCTCACCACCGAATAGCGGGAACTACGAGCAGTACTTC.

This clonotype was recorded at least ten times. The chain links TRBV3-1 to TRBJ2-5; 7 nucleotides align to TRBD1. Germline CDR1 and CDR2: LGHDT and YNNKEL (reference sequence). The J segment lost 2 bases and the V segment lost 4 bases, leaving 10 bases of the junction unmatched. The CDR3 is made up of 16 amino acids. Written as DNA, the CDR3 is TGTGCCAGCAGCCGGCCGGAGGCCAGGGGGCAAGAGACCCAGTACTTC. This encodes CASSRPEARGQETQYF.

The chain is built from TRBV20-1 and TRBJ1-2; D remains ambiguous. CDR3 length: 9 amino acids. V was clipped by 4 bases and J by 7 bases, with 4 bases between them. Germline-derived CDR1 and CDR2 are DFQATT and SNEGSKA (reference sequence). CDR3 sequence reads: CSAKGGYTF. CDR3 nucleotide sequence: TGCAGTGCTAAGGGTGGCTACACCTTC.

This clonotype was found many times. V usage is TRBV2 and J usage is TRBJ2-1; D possibly corresponds to TRBD1 (6 bases). Germline V CDR1 and CDR2: SNHLY, FYNNEI. V lost 3 bases and J lost 12, with 9 bases in between. The CDR3 sequence is 11 residues long. The CDR3 coding sequence is TGTGCCAGCAGTGAGGAGACAGGGCAGTTCTTC. This codes for CASSEETGQFF.

Many counts were recorded for this clonotype. The gene calls are TRBV28 and TRBJ1-5; 7 bases align to TRBD1. This CDR3 is built from 19 residues. Germline assignment: CDR1 MDHEN and CDR2 SYDVKM. J was trimmed by 0 bases and V by 4 bases; bases with no gene match: 15. In DNA form, the CDR3 reads TGTGCCAGCAGTTGGGTCCGGGACAGAAGACCCTATAGCAATCAGCCCCAGCATTTT. Protein sequence: CASSWVRDRRPYSNQPQHF.

This clonotype was observed at least ten times. The CDR3: CSVLNALNTEAFF. As DNA, the CDR3 is TGCAGCGTCCTGAATGCCCTGAACACTGAAGCTTTCTTT. The chain employs TRBV29-1 and TRBJ1-1; D is unclear. V lost 6 bases and J 0 bases, leaving 11 bases between the germline ends. CDR3 length equals 13 residues. Germline CDR1 SQVTM, CDR2 ANQGSEA.

J is TRBJ1-1 and V is TRBV7-9; possibly TRBD1 for D (6 bases). V was pared by 5 bases and J by 0 bases, with 13 bases between. The CDR3 runs to 15 residues. Per the germline V gene, CDR1 is SEHNR and CDR2 is FQNEAQ (reference sequence). The CDR3 DNA reads as TGTGCCAGCAGCGGATGGACAGAGATGAACACTGAAGCTTTCTTT. Protein: CASSGWTEMNTEAFF.

There are a few counts of this clonotype. This may arise from a read error, as a much more abundant clone is one base away. The rearrangement links TRBV12-3 or TRBV12-4 to TRBJ1-2; 7 nucleotides align to TRBD1. CDR3 size: 15 residues. The DNA of the CDR3 is TGTGCCGGCAGTTCGCGACAGGGAGGAGCGTATGGCTACACCTTC. Its protein product is CAGSSRQGGAYGYTF.

There are many counts of this clonotype. The chain carries TRBV28 and TRBJ2-2; 12 bases align to TRBD1. The CDR3 totals 13 residues. V was pared by 10 bases and J by 5 bases, with 2 bases of the junction left unmatched. Germline V gives CDR1 MDHEN, CDR2 SYDVKM. CDR3: CAKGQGATGELFF. CDR3 nucleotides: TGTGCCAAGGGACAGGGGGCAACCGGGGAGCTGTTTTTT.

This clonotype appeared many times. The chain couples TRBV2 to TRBJ1-5; possibly TRBD1 for D (6 bases). This CDR3 is 14 amino acids long. V was shortened by 9 bases and J by 6 bases, with 18 bases between the two germline ends. Germline assignment: CDR1 SNHLY and CDR2 FYNNEI. The CDR3 region has the DNA TGTGCCAGTGGTATTAACAGGGTGGGTCAGCCCCAGCATTTT. Translation: CASGINRVGQPQHF.

At least ten counts were recorded for this clonotype. The chain links TRBV12-3 or TRBV12-4 to TRBJ2-2; 11 bases match TRBD2. The CDR3 contains 15 residues. The V segment lost 8 bases and the J segment 5 bases; nucleotides outside the gene matches: 7. The CDR3 sequence: CASGTSGGRTGELFF. DNA for the CDR3: TGTGCCAGCGGAACTAGCGGGGGTCGTACCGGGGAGCTGTTTTTT.

The chain couples TRBV5-1 to TRBJ2-5, with D unclear. V gave up 0 bases and J gave up 5 bases, with 11 bases separating them. The length of the CDR3 is 14 residues. The germline V gene encodes CDR1 SGHRS and CDR2 YFSETQ. The CDR3 sequence is CASSLGASQETQYF. Written as DNA, the CDR3 is TGCGCCAGCAGCTTGGGGGCCAGTCAGGAGACCCAGTACTTC.